This paragraph covers one T cell receptor (beta chain) sequence. This entry comes from a study of T cell changes during pregnancy in multiple sclerosis. Repertoires were generated with immunoSEQ multiplex PCR, while TCRdb's copy carries only in-frame clones and drops some. The data show tens of thousands of clones, over 75% seen once. Unmatched junction bases numbered 2, after V lost 0 bases and J lost 4 bases. The germline V gene has CDR1 GTSNPN and CDR2 SVGIG (reference sequence). The CDR3 sequence is 14 residues long. This chain uses TRBV30 with TRBJ1-3; 8 bases fit TRBD1. This clonotype originated in a female donor in good health, enrolled as a control in a pregnancy study. The source was peripheral blood, collected in the first trimester of pregnancy. CDR3 region: CAWSVAGGGNTIYF. DNA of the CDR3: TGTGCCTGGAGTGTGGCAGGGGGCGGAAACACCATATATTTT.